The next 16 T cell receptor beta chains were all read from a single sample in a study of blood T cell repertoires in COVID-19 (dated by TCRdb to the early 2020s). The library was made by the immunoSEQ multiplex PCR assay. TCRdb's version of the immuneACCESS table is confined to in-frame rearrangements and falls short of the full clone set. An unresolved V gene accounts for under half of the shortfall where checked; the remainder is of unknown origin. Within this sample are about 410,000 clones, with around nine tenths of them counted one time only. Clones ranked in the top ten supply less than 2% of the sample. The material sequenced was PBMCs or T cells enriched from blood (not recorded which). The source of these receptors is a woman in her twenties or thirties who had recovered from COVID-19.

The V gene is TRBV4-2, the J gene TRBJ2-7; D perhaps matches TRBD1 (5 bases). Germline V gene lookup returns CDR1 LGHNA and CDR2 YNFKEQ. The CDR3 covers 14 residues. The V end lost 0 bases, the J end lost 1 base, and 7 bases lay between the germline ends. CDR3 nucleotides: TGTGCCAGCAGCCAAGACGCAGGGTCCTACGAGCAGTACTTC. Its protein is CASSQDAGSYEQYF.

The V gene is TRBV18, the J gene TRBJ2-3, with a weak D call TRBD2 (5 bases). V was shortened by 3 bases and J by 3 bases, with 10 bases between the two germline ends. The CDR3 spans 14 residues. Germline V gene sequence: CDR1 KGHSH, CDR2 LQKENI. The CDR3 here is CASSPEDGTDTQYF. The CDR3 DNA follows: TGTGCCAGCTCACCGGAGGATGGGACAGATACGCAGTATTTT.

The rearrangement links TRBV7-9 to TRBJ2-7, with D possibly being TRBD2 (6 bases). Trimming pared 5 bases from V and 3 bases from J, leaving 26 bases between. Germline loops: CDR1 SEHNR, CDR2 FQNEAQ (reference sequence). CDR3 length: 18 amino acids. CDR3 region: CASSHPNGGTSFDYEQYF. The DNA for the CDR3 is TGTGCCAGCAGCCACCCTAATGGGGGGACCTCATTTGACTACGAGCAGTACTTC.

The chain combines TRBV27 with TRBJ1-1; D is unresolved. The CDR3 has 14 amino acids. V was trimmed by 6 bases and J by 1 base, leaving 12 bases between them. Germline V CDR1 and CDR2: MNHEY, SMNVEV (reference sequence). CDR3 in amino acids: CASRRGTKNTEAFF. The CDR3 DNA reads TGTGCCAGCAGACGAGGCACCAAGAACACTGAAGCTTTCTTT.

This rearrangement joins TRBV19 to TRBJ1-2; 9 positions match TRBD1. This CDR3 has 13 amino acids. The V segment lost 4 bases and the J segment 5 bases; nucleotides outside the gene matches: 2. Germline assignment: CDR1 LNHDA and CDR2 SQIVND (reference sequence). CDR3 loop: CASSSGQGYGYTF. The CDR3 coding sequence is TGTGCCAGTAGTAGCGGACAGGGGTATGGCTACACCTTC.

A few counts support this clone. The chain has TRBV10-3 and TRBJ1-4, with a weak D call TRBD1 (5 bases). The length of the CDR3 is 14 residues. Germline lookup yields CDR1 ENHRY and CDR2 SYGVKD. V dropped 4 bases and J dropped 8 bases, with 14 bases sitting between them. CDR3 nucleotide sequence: TGTGCCATCAGTGTAGGAGGGGCCGGGGAAAAACTGTTTTTT. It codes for CAISVGGAGEKLFF.

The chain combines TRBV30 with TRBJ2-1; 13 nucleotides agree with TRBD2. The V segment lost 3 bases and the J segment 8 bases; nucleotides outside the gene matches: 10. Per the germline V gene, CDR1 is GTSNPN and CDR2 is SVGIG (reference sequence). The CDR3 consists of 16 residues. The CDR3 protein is CAWRPKGTSGADEQFF. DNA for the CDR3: TGTGCCTGGAGACCTAAGGGGACTAGCGGGGCGGATGAGCAGTTCTTC.

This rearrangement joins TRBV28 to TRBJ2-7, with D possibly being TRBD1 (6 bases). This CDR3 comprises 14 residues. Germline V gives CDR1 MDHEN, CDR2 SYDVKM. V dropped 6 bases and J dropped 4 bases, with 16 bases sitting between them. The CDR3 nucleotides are TGTGCCAGCAGCAAGAATGGGGGCAGTTACGAGCAGTACTTC. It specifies CASSKNGGSYEQYF. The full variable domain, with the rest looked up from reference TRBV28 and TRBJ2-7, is DVKVTQSSRYLVKRTGEKVFLECVQDMDHENMFWYRQDPGLGLRLIYFSYDVKMKEKGDIPEGYSVSREKKERFSLILESASTNQTSMYLCASSKNGGSYEQYFGPGTRLTVT.

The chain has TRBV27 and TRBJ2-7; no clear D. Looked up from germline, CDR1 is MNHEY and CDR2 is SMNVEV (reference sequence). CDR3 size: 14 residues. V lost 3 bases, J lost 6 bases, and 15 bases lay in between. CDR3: CASSLVYSGLEQYF. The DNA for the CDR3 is TGTGCCAGCAGTTTGGTATATTCGGGTCTCGAGCAGTACTTC.

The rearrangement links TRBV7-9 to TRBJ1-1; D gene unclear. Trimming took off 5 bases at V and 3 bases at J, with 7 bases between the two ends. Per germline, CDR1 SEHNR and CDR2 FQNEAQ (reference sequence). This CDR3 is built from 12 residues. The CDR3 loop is CASSLSDTEAFF. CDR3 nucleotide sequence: TGTGCCAGCAGCCTGTCAGACACTGAAGCTTTCTTT. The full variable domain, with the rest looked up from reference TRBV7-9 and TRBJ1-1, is DTGVSQNPRHKITKRGQNVTFRCDPISEHNRLYWYRQTLGQGPEFLTYFQNEAQLEKSRLLSDRFSAERPKGSFSTLEIQRTEQGDSAMYLCASSLSDTEAFFGQGTRLTVV.

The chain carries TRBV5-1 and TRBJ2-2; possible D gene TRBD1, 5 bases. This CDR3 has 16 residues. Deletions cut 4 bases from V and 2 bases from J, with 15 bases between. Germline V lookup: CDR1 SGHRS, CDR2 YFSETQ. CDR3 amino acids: CASSTGSGPNTGELFF. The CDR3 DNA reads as TGCGCCAGCAGCACAGGATCCGGGCCTAACACCGGGGAGCTGTTTTTT. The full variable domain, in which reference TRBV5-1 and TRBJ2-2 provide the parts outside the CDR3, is KAGVTQTPRYLIKTRGQQVTLSCSPISGHRSVSWYQQTPGQGLQFLFEYFSETQRNKGNFPGRFSGRQFSNSRSEMNVSTLELGDSALYLCASSTGSGPNTGELFFGEGSRLTVL.

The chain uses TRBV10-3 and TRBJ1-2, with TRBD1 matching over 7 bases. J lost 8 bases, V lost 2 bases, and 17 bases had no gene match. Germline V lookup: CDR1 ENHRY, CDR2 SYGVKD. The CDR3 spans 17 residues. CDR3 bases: TGTGCCATCAGTGAGGGGGTTCGGGGACAGAGCTTCGGGGGCTACACCTTC. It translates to CAISEGVRGQSFGGYTF.

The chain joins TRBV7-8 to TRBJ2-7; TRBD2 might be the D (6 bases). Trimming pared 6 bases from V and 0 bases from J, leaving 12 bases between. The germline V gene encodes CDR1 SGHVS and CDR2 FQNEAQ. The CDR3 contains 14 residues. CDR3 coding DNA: TGTGCCAGCAGTTACGGACTACACTCCTACGAGCAGTACTTC. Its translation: CASSYGLHSYEQYF.

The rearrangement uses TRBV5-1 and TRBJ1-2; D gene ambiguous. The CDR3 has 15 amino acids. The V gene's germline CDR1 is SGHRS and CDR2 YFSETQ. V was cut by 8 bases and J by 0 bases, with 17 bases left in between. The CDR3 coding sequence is TGCGCCAGTAGGGAGAGACCGATAACTAACTATGGCTACACCTTC. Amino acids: CASRERPITNYGYTF.

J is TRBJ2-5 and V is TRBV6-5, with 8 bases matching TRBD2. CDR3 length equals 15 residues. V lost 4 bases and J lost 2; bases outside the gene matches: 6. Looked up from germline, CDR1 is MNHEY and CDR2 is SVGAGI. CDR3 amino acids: CASSSGSGVQETQYF. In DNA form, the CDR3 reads TGTGCCAGCAGTTCGGGTAGCGGGGTTCAAGAGACCCAGTACTTC.

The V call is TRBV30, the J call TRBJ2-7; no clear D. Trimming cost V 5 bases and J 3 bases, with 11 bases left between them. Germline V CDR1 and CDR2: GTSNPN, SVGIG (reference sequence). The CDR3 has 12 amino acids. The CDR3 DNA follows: TGTGCCTGGTCTAACTCCAACTACGAGCAGTACTTC. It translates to CAWSNSNYEQYF. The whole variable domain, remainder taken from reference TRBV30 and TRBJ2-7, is SQTIHQWPATLVQPVGSPLSLECTVEGTSNPNLYWYRQAAGRGLQLLFYSVGIGQISSEVPQNLSASRPQDRQFILSSKKLLLSDSGFYLCAWSNSNYEQYFGPGTRLTVT.